One sample yielded the 25 T cell receptor beta chains listed below, sequenced in a study of T-cell memory formation after mild COVID-19. One entry per CDR3 protein results from TCRdb running MiXCR on the 5' RACE reads. The sample lists about 320,000 distinct CDR3 sequences; 13% to 15% were seen once. Specimen: PBMCs or a T cell subset sorted from them (not recorded which). Source of these receptors: a young man who had mild COVID-19 (a few samples of this study predate the infection). Cell type and time point are not known.

This clonotype was detected only a few times. The chain links TRBV11-2 to TRBJ2-5; D ambiguous. Trimming left V 5 bases short and J 5 bases short, with 9 bases between. Per germline, CDR1 SGHAT and CDR2 FQNNGV. The CDR3 loop spans 12 amino acids. The CDR3 protein is CASSHQEETQYF. The CDR3 nucleotides read TGTGCCAGCAGCCACCAAGAGGAGACCCAGTACTTC.

This clonotype was detected many times. The V call is TRBV6-4, the J call TRBJ2-2; D possibly corresponds to TRBD1 (5 bases). This CDR3 spans 16 amino acids. The V end lost 4 bases, the J end lost 4 bases, and 16 bases lay between the germline ends. Germline loops: CDR1 MRHNA, CDR2 SNTAGT. The CDR3 protein is CASSVSTQGGTGELFF. DNA of the CDR3: TGTGCCAGCAGTGTATCCACCCAGGGCGGCACCGGGGAGCTGTTTTTT.

The J gene is TRBJ1-6, the V gene TRBV28; D gene uncertain. V lost 2 bases and J lost 5, with 10 bases in between. Germline CDR1 and CDR2: MDHEN and SYDVKM. There are 15 residues in the CDR3. The CDR3 here is CASSLLDGNNSPLHF. Written as DNA, the CDR3 is TGTGCCAGCAGTTTACTGGACGGGAATAATTCACCCCTCCACTTT.

The chain carries TRBV12-3 or TRBV12-4 and TRBJ2-2; D is uncertain. The germline V and J ends were trimmed by 7 bases and 2 bases, with 8 bases remaining between them. The CDR3 covers 13 residues. CDR3: CASTLLNTGELFF. The DNA of the CDR3 is TGTGCCAGCACCCTATTAAACACCGGGGAGCTGTTTTTT.

This clonotype has at least ten counts. V usage is TRBV12-3 or TRBV12-4 and J usage is TRBJ2-7; 7 positions agree with TRBD1. Unmatched junction bases numbered 1, after V lost 5 bases and J lost 0 bases. The CDR3 has 13 residues. The CDR3, as DNA: TGTGCCAGCAGTCCAGGGGGCTCCTACGAGCAGTACTTC. It is translated as CASSPGGSYEQYF.

This clonotype was counted a single time. CDR3 residues: CATSRERANYGYTF. As DNA, the CDR3 is TGTGCCACCAGCAGAGAAAGGGCTAACTATGGCTACACCTTC. The chain employs TRBV15 and TRBJ1-2, with D hard to call. There are 14 residues in the CDR3. Deletions cut 0 bases from V and 0 bases from J, with 5 bases between. Germline assignment: CDR1 LNHNV and CDR2 YYDKDF (reference sequence).

This clonotype turned up a few times. The chain uses TRBV7-2 and TRBJ2-6; tentatively, D is TRBD1 or TRBD2 (5 bases each). The CDR3 runs 15 residues. V gave up 5 bases and J gave up 4 bases, with 12 bases separating them. CDR1 is SGHTA and CDR2 is FQGNSA in the germline V gene. CDR3 sequence (DNA): TGTGCCAGCAGCCGGGGCAGGGCAGGGGCCAACGTCCTGACTTTC. Its protein product is CASSRGRAGANVLTF.

V is TRBV20-1 and J is TRBJ1-1; TRBD1 agrees at 9 bases. Looked up from germline, CDR1 is DFQATT and CDR2 is SNEGSKA (reference sequence). With 5 bases clipped from V and 11 bases from J, the junction kept 6 bases outside the gene matches. This CDR3 contains 11 residues. This CDR3 is CSAGGQGRAFF. CDR3 coding DNA: TGCAGTGCTGGAGGACAGGGGAGGGCTTTCTTT.

The V and J genes are TRBV4-3 and TRBJ2-4, with D perhaps TRBD1 (5 bases). CDR1 is LGHNA and CDR2 is YSLEER in the germline V gene. The V end lost 0 bases, the J end lost 2 bases, and 8 bases lay between the germline ends. The CDR3 runs 15 residues. CDR3 in amino acids: CASSQEAGTKNIQYF. CDR3 coding DNA: TGCGCCAGCAGCCAAGAAGCAGGGACCAAAAACATTCAGTACTTC.

This clonotype occurred a few times. The chain joins TRBV18 to TRBJ2-3; a weak D match, TRBD1 (5 bases). Deletions cut 4 bases from V and 5 bases from J, with 16 bases between. The CDR3 is 15 residues long. Germline values: CDR1 KGHSH, CDR2 LQKENI. Written as DNA, the CDR3 is TGTGCCAGCTCACTCAACCTCCAGGGTTTAGATACGCAGTATTTT. As protein: CASSLNLQGLDTQYF.

V and J are TRBV20-1 and TRBJ2-3; D remains unclear. Germline assignment: CDR1 DFQATT and CDR2 SNEGSKA (reference sequence). The CDR3 runs to 14 residues. Trimming removed 3 bases from V and 1 base from J, with 11 bases in between. Written as DNA, the CDR3 is TGCAGTGCTAGCCGGGCAGAAGGCACAGATACGCAGTATTTT. Translation gives CSASRAEGTDTQYF.

This clonotype was seen a few times. The rearrangement joins TRBV7-8 to TRBJ2-1; D call uncertain. The CDR3 is 14 residues long. The V gene lost 5 bases and the J gene lost 8 bases, with 16 bases spanning the gap. Germline CDR1 reads SGHVS; CDR2 reads FQNEAQ. The CDR3 bases are TGTGCCAGCAGCCCTGCAGCCCCCCGGTATGAGCAGTTCTTC. Translating gives CASSPAAPRYEQFF.

The J gene is TRBJ1-2, the V gene TRBV5-1; D not certain. Germline CDR1 reads SGHRS; CDR2 reads YFSETQ. The CDR3 runs to 14 residues. The V end was cut by 1 base, the J end by 3 bases, with 10 bases between. CDR3 sequence (DNA): TGCGCCAGCAGCTTGTACAGCCAAGACTATGGCTACACCTTC. Amino acids: CASSLYSQDYGYTF.

This clonotype was recorded a few times. The rearrangement uses TRBV20-1 and TRBJ1-6; D gene ambiguous. The CDR3 covers 10 residues. V was cut by 3 bases and J by 14 bases, with 8 bases left in between. Germline lookup yields CDR1 DFQATT and CDR2 SNEGSKA (reference sequence). DNA of the CDR3: TGCAGTGCTAGCCGCGGGACCCTCCACTTT. As protein: CSASRGTLHF.

This clonotype was seen only a few times. The rearrangement links TRBV20-1 to TRBJ2-7; possibly TRBD2 for D (7 bases). This CDR3 is 17 amino acids long. Between the trimmed V and J ends, which lost 4 bases and 0 bases, there was a span of 22 bases. Germline CDR1 is DFQATT and CDR2 is SNEGSKA (reference sequence). CDR3 in DNA: TGCAGTGCTAAGGGACTACCGGGGGGCCTCAGCTCCTACGAGCAGTACGTC. Its protein product is CSAKGLPGGLSSYEQYV.

The chain joins TRBV29-1 to TRBJ2-5, with 7 bases that match TRBD2. V gave up 7 bases and J gave up 4 bases; unmatched junction bases: 6. CDR1 is SQVTM, CDR2 ANQGSEA, per germline. The CDR3 has 12 residues. Here the CDR3 DNA reads TGCAGCGCCGGGGGGACCCGAGAGACCCAGTACTTC. It codes for CSAGGTRETQYF.

This clonotype was observed many times. This rearrangement joins TRBV5-1 to TRBJ2-1; D may match TRBD1 or TRBD2 (5 bases each). The CDR3 sequence is 14 residues long. Germline lookup yields CDR1 SGHRS and CDR2 YFSETQ. V dropped 1 base and J dropped 6 bases, with 11 bases sitting between them. DNA of the CDR3: TGCGCCAGCAGCTTGTATTTTGGGGGCAATGAGCAGTTCTTC. It translates to CASSLYFGGNEQFF.

This chain uses TRBV6-1 with TRBJ2-7; a possible D gene is TRBD2 (6 bases). V was cut by 7 bases and J by 3 bases, with 13 bases left in between. The length of the CDR3 is 13 residues. Germline-derived CDR1 and CDR2 are MNHNS and SASEGT. The CDR3 sequence: CASIPPGDYEQYF. CDR3 DNA: TGTGCCAGCATCCCCCCGGGGGACTACGAGCAGTACTTC.

This rearrangement joins TRBV4-3 to TRBJ2-3; 7 bases align to TRBD2. Germline trimming cut 2 bases from V and 4 bases from J; bases unmatched to any gene: 9. The CDR3 runs to 16 residues. Germline V CDR1 and CDR2: LGHNA, YSLEER. The CDR3 bases are TGCGCCAGCAGCCAATACGGCGGGGGTCTCGCAGATACGCAGTATTTT. Translated, it gives CASSQYGGGLADTQYF.

This clonotype came up a few times. The chain recombines TRBV7-9 with TRBJ2-7, with TRBD2 as a possible D gene (6 bases). CDR3 length: 13 residues. Germline V gives CDR1 SEHNR, CDR2 FQNEAQ (reference sequence). V dropped 8 bases and J dropped 3 bases, with 14 bases sitting between them. This CDR3 is CASRNGSNYEQYF. In nucleotides, the CDR3 is TGTGCCAGCCGGAACGGGAGCAACTACGAGCAGTACTTC.

The J gene is TRBJ2-4, the V gene TRBV7-2; 11 nucleotides match TRBD2. Germline V lookup: CDR1 SGHTA, CDR2 FQGNSA. This CDR3 region has 17 residues. The V and J ends lost 0 bases and 7 bases, in that order; junction bases with no gene match: 8. CDR3 amino acids: CASSLAWASGGRNIQYF. The CDR3 coding sequence is TGTGCCAGCAGCTTAGCGTGGGCTAGCGGGGGGCGGAACATTCAGTACTTC.

This clonotype came up many times. V is TRBV3-1 and J is TRBJ2-3, with D unresolved. The CDR3 has 13 residues. V lost 5 bases to trimming and J lost 6 bases, with 12 bases between them. Germline-derived CDR1 and CDR2 are LGHDT and YNNKEL (reference sequence). CDR3 nucleotides: TGTGCCAGCAGCTACGACTTTCCCGATACGCAGTATTTT. Its protein is CASSYDFPDTQYF.

The chain couples TRBV6-1 to TRBJ2-2; 7 bases match TRBD1. Germline trimming cut 2 bases from V and 1 base from J; bases unmatched to any gene: 1. The CDR3 runs 15 residues. Germline V gene data show CDR1 as MNHNS and CDR2 as SASEGT. The CDR3 reads CASSEYRGNTGELFF. As DNA, the CDR3 is TGTGCCAGCAGTGAATACAGGGGGAACACCGGGGAGCTGTTTTTT.

This clonotype was observed many times. The rearrangement joins TRBV6-2 or TRBV6-3 to TRBJ2-7, with D uncertain. Germline-derived CDR1 and CDR2 are MNHEY and SVGEGT. There are 11 residues in the CDR3. Trimming stripped 6 bases from V and 3 bases from J, with 6 bases between. The CDR3 DNA is TGTGCCAGCAGGGCCTTCTACGAGCAGTACTTC. Amino acid sequence: CASRAFYEQYF.

The V gene is TRBV7-9, the J gene TRBJ1-4; D remains ambiguous. Trimming cost V 7 bases and J 3 bases, with 12 bases left between them. The CDR3 has 14 residues. Germline-derived CDR1 and CDR2 are SEHNR and FQNEAQ (reference sequence). The CDR3 here is CASIPGQSNEKLFF. The CDR3, as DNA: TGTGCCAGCATCCCCGGGCAGTCTAATGAAAAACTGTTTTTT.